This is a list of T cell receptor beta chains from one sample in a study of T cell responses to AZD1222 COVID-19 vaccine. Assay used: immunoSEQ multiplex PCR; TCRdb lists only in-frame clones, some missing. The sample lists 150,000 or so clones, approximately 86% seen once, with 5.5% to 8% in the top ten. The source material was peripheral blood, sampled after recovery from COVID-19. These receptors were obtained from an adult who had recovered from COVID-19. CDR3s include the opening cysteine and the closing phenylalanine or tryptophan. Each record gives: J gene, V gene, clone size, D gene, CDR3 DNA, CDR3 protein. A D gene is named only where the DNA matches it firmly. Not all rows give a size; the values are once, few, many and, for expanded clones, a class.

J: TRBJ2-1; V: TRBV7-9; size: once; D: TRBD2; DNA: TGTGCCAGCAGCTTAGGACTAGCGGGAACTGAGCAGTTCTTC; CDR3: CASSLGLAGTEQFF
J: TRBJ1-1; V: TRBV14; size: NA; D: NA; DNA: TGTGCCAGCAGCGCAAGTGTCGGACGGATGAACACTGAAGCTTTCTTT; CDR3: CASSASVGRMNTEAFF
J: TRBJ2-5; V: TRBV5-1; size: NA; D: NA; DNA: TGCGCCAGCAGCTCAGCGGAGCGCACAATGAAAGAGACCCAGTACTTC; CDR3: CASSSAERTMKETQYF
J: TRBJ2-7; V: TRBV6-1; size: NA; D: TRBD2; DNA: TGTGCCAGCAGTGAAGCGATGTTAGCGGGGGCCTACGAGCAGTACTTC; CDR3: CASSEAMLAGAYEQYF
J: TRBJ1-1; V: TRBV9; size: few; D: NA; DNA: TGTGCCAGCAGCGCCCCCGGGACGGGGAGGCCTGAAGCTTTCTTT; CDR3: CASSAPGTGRPEAFF
J: TRBJ2-7; V: TRBV9; size: NA; D: NA; DNA: TGTGCCAGCAGCGTCCGTTTTGGGGAGCAGTACTTC; CDR3: CASSVRFGEQYF
J: TRBJ2-7; V: TRBV11-3; size: NA; D: TRBD2; DNA: TGTGCCAGCAGCCCAACGGGGGGGCAATTATTGAGGGAGCAGTACTTC; CDR3: CASSPTGGQLLREQYF
J: TRBJ2-7; V: TRBV9; size: NA; D: NA; DNA: TGTGCCAGCAGCGGCCGGGATGGGCTTACTCTCTACGAGCAGTACTTC; CDR3: CASSGRDGLTLYEQYF
J: TRBJ2-3; V: TRBV15; size: NA; D: NA; DNA: TGTGCCACCAGAACTCCAGGCGGCACAGATACGCAGTATTTT; CDR3: CATRTPGGTDTQYF
J: TRBJ1-1; V: TRBV7-3; size: NA; D: NA; DNA: TGTGCCAGCAGCTTAAACCGGGGATCCGAAGCTTTCTTT; CDR3: CASSLNRGSEAFF
J: TRBJ1-2; V: TRBV5-5; size: few; D: NA; DNA: TGTGCCAGCAGCTTGGGGGAAGCTGGTGGCTACACCTTC; CDR3: CASSLGEAGGYTF
J: TRBJ2-2; V: TRBV7-9; size: NA; D: TRBD2; DNA: TGTGCCAGCAGCTCGGCCGCGGGCGGGAGTTTGACCGGGGAGCTGTTTTTT; CDR3: CASSSAAGGSLTGELFF
J: TRBJ1-4; V: TRBV5-1; size: NA; D: NA; DNA: TGCGCCAGCCGAAGGGACGCCAGCACTAATGAAAAACTGTTTTTT; CDR3: CASRRDASTNEKLFF
J: TRBJ2-3; V: TRBV7-9; size: NA; D: NA; DNA: TGTGCCAGCAGCTTAAGCACAGATACGCAGTATTTT; CDR3: CASSLSTDTQYF
J: TRBJ1-1; V: TRBV7-3; size: NA; D: NA; DNA: TGTGCCAGCAGCTTAAAGGGGGGAGGCACTGAAGCTTTCTTT; CDR3: CASSLKGGGTEAFF